This T cell receptor (beta chain) was captured in a study of PD-L1 blockade in urothelial cancer. Study-level background: The patients had undergone anywhere from 0 to 3 prior chemotherapy regimens. It was at 3 weeks (second dose) and 6 weeks after treatment start that blood was analyzed.

Sequencing was performed with immunoSEQ multiplex PCR; in TCRdb, only in-frame clones are kept and a portion is missing. The sample has 72,000 or so clones; approximately 91% are singletons. This sample's time point: peripheral blood 6 weeks after treatment start. Every patient provided from 1 to 8 samples, collected pretreatment and on-treatment. The receptor was isolated from a man between 60 and 70 years old with urothelial cancer. The starting material was PBMCs, obtained around atezolizumab (anti-PD-L1) treatment.

The CDR3 coding sequence is TGTGCCAGCAGCTTCCGGGACAGGGGTTCCGAGATCTATGGCTACACCTTC. Encoded protein: CASSFRDRGSEIYGYTF. The chain links TRBV7-8 to TRBJ1-2, with 10 bases aligning to TRBD1. Unmatched junction bases numbered 11, after V lost 3 bases and J lost 4 bases. CDR1 is SGHVS, CDR2 FQNEAQ, per germline. CDR3 length equals 17 residues.